This T cell receptor (beta chain) was observed in a study of CD8 T cells in ankylosing spondylitis (dated by TCRdb to the late 2010s). Concerning the study at large: The study set out to find disease-linked TCR variants by profiling T cell receptor beta repertoires in ankylosing spondylitis patients and healthy donors. The full study cohort was made up of under 30 ankylosing spondylitis patients and 108 healthy donors. Peripheral blood was sampled, and synovial fluid was additionally collected from ankylosing spondylitis patients. Findings and caveats that apply to the study as a whole: Significant enrichment of the disease-linked clones was reported in matched synovial fluid samples from ankylosing spondylitis patients. A CD8+ phenotype was shown by the disease-linked clones, which were found at relatively low frequencies in peripheral blood. Blood from ankylosing spondylitis patients appeared to be characterized by a TCR beta motif composed of 7 to 9 highly homologous amino acid variants. Some TCR beta motif variants had previously been reported in synovial fluid and blood of reactive arthritis patients, which suggested common disease-initiation mechanisms.

The CDR3 has 12 amino acids, counting the end cysteine and phenylalanine. Only the CDR3 DNA is retained, 36 bases long and in frame from the first base. Taken from the germline V gene, the CDR1 and CDR2 loops are SQVTM and ANQGSEA. The V end loses 3 bases and the J end loses 2 bases, and a stretch of 7 bases separates them. This clonotype was seen repeatedly, ten times or more. The clone's antigen remains unknown. Base qualities are missing; no much larger clone stands one base away. Sequencing instrument: Illumina HiSeq 2500. Quantitative 5'-RACE with molecular barcodes was used to prepare TCR beta libraries. Turning to the authors' computational methods: A new computational method, built on a probabilistic model of VDJ rearrangement, was used to identify disease-linked TCR variants. Clones were called with MiXCR by TCRdb after fastp trimmed the public reads at Q25, and only in-frame beta chains were retained. CDR3 protein sequences are deduplicated, and each keeps its most common genes and DNA. Here the V and J calls rest on TCRdb's processing, not on the authors' analysis. The sample includes hundreds of thousands of distinct CDR3 sequences, with about a fifth observed a single time. Jointly, the top ten make up under 4% of the sample.

This receptor was taken from a female donor with ankylosing spondylitis or in good health (not recorded which). The sequencing sample was made of blood, either unsorted or a sorted T cell fraction (not recorded which). Recombination joined TRBV29-1 with TRBJ1-2; no D gene call is confident. In nucleotide form, the sequence is TGCAGCGTTGACGAGTTCAACTATGGCTACACCTTC. The resulting protein is CSVDEFNYGYTF.